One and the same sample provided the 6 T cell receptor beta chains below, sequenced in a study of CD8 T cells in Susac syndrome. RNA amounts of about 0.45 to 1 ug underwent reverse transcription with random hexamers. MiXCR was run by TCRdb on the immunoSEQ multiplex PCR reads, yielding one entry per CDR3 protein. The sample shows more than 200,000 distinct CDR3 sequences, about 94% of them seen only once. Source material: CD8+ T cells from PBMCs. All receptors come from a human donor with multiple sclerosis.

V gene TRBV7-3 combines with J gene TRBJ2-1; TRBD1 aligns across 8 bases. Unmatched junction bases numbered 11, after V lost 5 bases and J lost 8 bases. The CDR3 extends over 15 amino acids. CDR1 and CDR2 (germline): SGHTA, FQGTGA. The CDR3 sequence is CASSMTGAAGHEQFF. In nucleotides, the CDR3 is TGTGCCAGCAGCATGACAGGGGCCGCTGGCCATGAGCAGTTCTTC. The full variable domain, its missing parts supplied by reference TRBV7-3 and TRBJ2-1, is GAGVSQTPSNKVTEKGKYVELRCDPISGHTALYWYRQSLGQGPEFLIYFQGTGAADDSGLPNDRFFAVRPEGSVSTLKIQRTERGDSAVYLCASSMTGAAGHEQFFGPGTRLTVL.

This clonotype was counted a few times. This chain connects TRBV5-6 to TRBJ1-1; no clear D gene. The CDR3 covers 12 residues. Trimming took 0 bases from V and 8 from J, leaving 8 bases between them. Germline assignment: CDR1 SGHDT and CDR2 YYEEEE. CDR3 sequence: CASSLGAREAFF. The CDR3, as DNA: TGTGCCAGCAGCTTGGGCGCCAGGGAAGCTTTCTTT.

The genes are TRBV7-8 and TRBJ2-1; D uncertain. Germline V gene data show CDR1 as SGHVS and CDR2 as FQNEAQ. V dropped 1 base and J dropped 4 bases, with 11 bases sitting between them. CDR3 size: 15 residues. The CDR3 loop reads CASSLVPSKYNEQFF. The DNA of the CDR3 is TGTGCCAGCAGCTTAGTGCCGTCCAAATACAATGAGCAGTTCTTC.

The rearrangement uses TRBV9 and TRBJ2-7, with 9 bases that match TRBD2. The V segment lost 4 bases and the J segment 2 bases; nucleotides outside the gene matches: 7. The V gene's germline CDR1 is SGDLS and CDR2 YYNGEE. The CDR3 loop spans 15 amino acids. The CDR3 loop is CASSPFGLATYEQYF. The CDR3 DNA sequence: TGTGCCAGCAGCCCTTTTGGACTAGCGACCTACGAGCAGTACTTC.

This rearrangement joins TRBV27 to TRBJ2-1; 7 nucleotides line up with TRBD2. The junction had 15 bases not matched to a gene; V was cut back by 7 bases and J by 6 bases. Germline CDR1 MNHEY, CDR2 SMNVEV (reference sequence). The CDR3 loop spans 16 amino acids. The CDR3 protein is CASTTTASGRINEQFF. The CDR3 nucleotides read TGTGCCAGCACCACGACAGCTAGCGGCAGAATCAATGAGCAGTTCTTC.

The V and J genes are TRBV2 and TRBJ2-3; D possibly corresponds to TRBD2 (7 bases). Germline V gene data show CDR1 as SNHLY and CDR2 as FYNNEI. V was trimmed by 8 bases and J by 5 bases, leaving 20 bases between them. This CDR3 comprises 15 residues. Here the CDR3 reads CASSERTRGRDTQYF. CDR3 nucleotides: TGTGCCAGCTCTGAACGGACTAGGGGGAGAGATACGCAGTATTTT.